This paragraph covers one T cell receptor beta chain sequence. Assay: immunoSEQ multiplex PCR; the TCRdb copy retains only in-frame clones and omits some. The sample records approximately 140,000 clones, around 84% being singletons. V trimming: 0 bases; J trimming: 3 bases; junction bases outside the gene matches: 4. The germline V gene has CDR1 MNHEY and CDR2 SVGEGT. This CDR3 is 16 amino acids long. The entry originates in a study of blood T cell repertoires in COVID-19. Across the whole study: PBMCs, B-cell-depleted T cells, or T cells provided the cDNA or gDNA that made up the material.

This rearrangement joins TRBV6-2 or TRBV6-3 to TRBJ2-1; the match to TRBD2 covers 8 bases. The clonotype was recovered from a human donor in a cohort sampled during active COVID-19. Sequenced input: peripheral blood. The CDR3 sequence: CASSYSVAGGYNEQFF. The CDR3 bases are TGTGCCAGCAGTTACTCGGTGGCGGGGGGCTACAATGAGCAGTTCTTC.